This passage covers 21 T cell receptor beta chains from one sample sequenced in a study of CD8 T cells in ankylosing spondylitis. General study points: Made up of 7 to 9 highly homologous variants, a TCR beta motif appeared characteristic of ankylosing spondylitis blood.

TCRdb itself ran the 5' RACE reads through MiXCR, one entry per CDR3 protein. This table has under 250,000 distinct CDR3 sequences, around 6.6% appearing once. The antigens of these receptors remain unknown. The sequenced sample was blood, either unsorted or a sorted T cell fraction (not recorded which). The receptors were sampled from a male donor with ankylosing spondylitis.

V and J are TRBV29-1 and TRBJ1-2, with D unresolved. V lost 0 bases, J lost 4 bases, and 6 bases lay in between. The CDR3 runs 12 residues. Germline CDR1 reads SQVTM; CDR2 reads ANQGSEA. CDR3 sequence reads: CSVEEISYGYTF. CDR3 nucleotides: TGCAGCGTTGAAGAAATCAGCTATGGCTACACCTTC. The entire variable domain, with the rest obtained from reference TRBV29-1 and TRBJ1-2, is as follows: SAVISQKPSRDICQRGTSLTIQCQVDSQVTMMFWYRQQPGQSLTLIATANQGSEATYESGFVIDKFPISRPNLTFSTLTVSNMSPEDSSIYLCSVEEISYGYTFGSGTRLTVV.

The chain combines TRBV7-9 with TRBJ2-1; no clear D. From germline, CDR1 is SEHNR and CDR2 FQNEAQ (reference sequence). The CDR3 length is 15 residues. V was trimmed by 4 bases and J by 8 bases, leaving 18 bases between them. CDR3 amino acids: CASSYNGRLHYEQFF. CDR3 sequence (DNA): TGTGCCAGCAGCTATAACGGCCGTCTTCACTATGAGCAGTTCTTC. Full variable domain (rest looked up from reference TRBV7-9 and TRBJ2-1): DTGVSQNPRHKITKRGQNVTFRCDPISEHNRLYWYRQTLGQGPEFLTYFQNEAQLEKSRLLSDRFSAERPKGSFSTLEIQRTEQGDSAMYLCASSYNGRLHYEQFFGPGTRLTVL.

This clonotype was detected ten times or more. The rearrangement uses TRBV5-1 and TRBJ1-2; the D is unclear. The CDR3 totals 14 residues. In germline, CDR1 is SGHRS, CDR2 YFSETQ. V was pared by 0 bases and J by 5 bases, with 11 bases between. This CDR3 reads CASSLESAFYGYTF. The CDR3 region has the DNA TGCGCCAGCAGCTTGGAGTCAGCGTTTTATGGCTACACCTTC.

There are many counts of this clonotype. This chain connects TRBV6-2 or TRBV6-3 to TRBJ2-7; 7 nucleotides line up with TRBD1. V dropped 5 bases and J dropped 2; count of bases not matched to a gene: 6. Per germline, CDR1 MNHEY and CDR2 SVGEGT. This CDR3 is 14 amino acids long. In nucleotides, the CDR3 is TGTGCCAGCAGTACACCGGGACAGACCTACGAGCAGTACTTC. This gives the protein CASSTPGQTYEQYF.

The V gene is TRBV5-1, the J gene TRBJ2-1, with 12 bases aligning to TRBD2. Looked up from germline, CDR1 is SGHRS and CDR2 is YFSETQ. This CDR3 is 16 amino acids long. V shed 4 bases, J shed 4 bases, and the junction held 6 bases outside the gene matches. The CDR3 DNA sequence: TGCGCCAGCAGCCTAGGGACTAGCGGGCCGTACAATGAGCAGTTCTTC. As protein: CASSLGTSGPYNEQFF. Complete variable domain (other parts from reference TRBV5-1 and TRBJ2-1): KAGVTQTPRYLIKTRGQQVTLSCSPISGHRSVSWYQQTPGQGLQFLFEYFSETQRNKGNFPGRFSGRQFSNSRSEMNVSTLELGDSALYLCASSLGTSGPYNEQFFGPGTRLTVL.

The rearrangement links TRBV24-1 to TRBJ2-7, with D tentatively TRBD2 (5 bases). Germline CDR1 reads KGHDR; CDR2 reads SFDVKD. The ends were cut back, 5 bases at V and 7 bases at J, with 11 bases in the middle. The length of the CDR3 is 12 residues. The CDR3 loop is CATSAPSGEQYF. In DNA, the CDR3 is TGTGCCACCAGTGCTCCATCGGGGGAGCAGTACTTC.

This chain joins TRBV12-3 or TRBV12-4 and TRBJ1-1; 9 nucleotides align to TRBD1. V lost 7 bases to trimming and J lost 4 bases; unmatched junction nucleotides: 7. The CDR3 length is 14 residues. Here the CDR3 reads CASNSGTGITEAFF. CDR3 in DNA: TGTGCCAGCAACTCCGGGACAGGGATCACTGAAGCTTTCTTT.

This clonotype has ten or more counts. The chain has TRBV6-5 and TRBJ2-1; 10 bases match TRBD1. Germline lookup yields CDR1 MNHEY and CDR2 SVGAGI. The V and J ends lost 0 bases and 6 bases, in that order; junction bases with no gene match: 5. The CDR3 has 16 residues. The CDR3 coding sequence is TGTGCCAGCAGTTACTCCGGGACAGGGGTCCTCAATGAGCAGTTCTTC. Amino acids: CASSYSGTGVLNEQFF.

This clonotype came up many times. This chain uses TRBV14 with TRBJ2-1; 12 positions agree with TRBD2. V lost 5 bases to trimming and J lost 5 bases; unmatched junction nucleotides: 4. Germline V CDR1 and CDR2: SGHDN, FVKESK. The CDR3 covers 15 residues. CDR3 bases: TGTGCCAGCAGCTTTAGACTAGCGGGAGACAATGAGCAGTTCTTC. Its protein is CASSFRLAGDNEQFF.

The gene calls are TRBV2 and TRBJ2-7, with D tentatively TRBD1 (6 bases). The CDR3 extends over 14 amino acids. Germline lookup yields CDR1 SNHLY and CDR2 FYNNEI. Deletions cut 4 bases from V and 3 bases from J, with 13 bases between. The CDR3 is CASSGQVEYYEQYF. In nucleotides, the CDR3 is TGTGCCAGCAGTGGACAGGTCGAGTACTACGAGCAGTACTTC.

J is TRBJ1-1 and V is TRBV30, with D unresolved. The CDR3 is 11 residues long. Trimming pared 4 bases from V and 6 bases from J, leaving 9 bases between. Germline CDR1 reads GTSNPN; CDR2 reads SVGIG (reference sequence). In DNA form, the CDR3 reads TGTGCCTGGATCCGAGGCCCTGAAGCTTTCTTT. It translates to CAWIRGPEAFF.

This chain joins TRBV5-1 and TRBJ2-7; perhaps TRBD1 as D (6 bases). Germline V gene data show CDR1 as SGHRS and CDR2 as YFSETQ. The CDR3 extends over 15 amino acids. V was trimmed by 4 bases and J by 2 bases, leaving 16 bases between them. The CDR3, as DNA: TGCGCCAGCAGCCCGTATCGAGGGGGAACCTACGAGCAGTACTTC. It is translated as CASSPYRGGTYEQYF.

The table lists this clonotype with many counts. The rearrangement uses TRBV27 and TRBJ2-7; 8 positions agree with TRBD1. V was clipped by 4 bases and J by 2 bases; unmatched bases: 7. The CDR3 is 15 residues long. Germline CDR1 MNHEY, CDR2 SMNVEV (reference sequence). The DNA of the CDR3 is TGTGCCAGCAGTTCGGCCGGGACAGGTACCTACGAGCAGTACTTC. Its translation: CASSSAGTGTYEQYF.

This clonotype was seen repeatedly, ten times or more. The V and J genes are TRBV7-9 and TRBJ2-1; maybe TRBD1 (7 bases). The CDR3 loop spans 15 amino acids. Trimming shortened V by 2 bases and J by 4 bases, and 12 bases separated the two germline ends. Germline V gene data show CDR1 as SEHNR and CDR2 as FQNEAQ (reference sequence). CDR3 region: CASSLLTGRYNEQFF. The CDR3 DNA sequence: TGTGCCAGCAGCTTATTGACAGGGAGGTACAATGAGCAGTTCTTC.

The chain recombines TRBV6-1 with TRBJ2-2; 10 bases agree with TRBD1. The CDR3 consists of 15 residues. V lost 6 bases, J lost 6 bases, and 7 bases stayed unmatched. Germline V gene sequence: CDR1 MNHNS, CDR2 SASEGT. CDR3 sequence (DNA): TGTGCCAGCAGCAGAGACAGGGGGCGCTCCGGGGAGCTGTTTTTT. Residues: CASSRDRGRSGELFF.

The rearrangement joins TRBV27 to TRBJ2-2; D is unclear. Per the germline V gene, CDR1 is MNHEY and CDR2 is SMNVEV (reference sequence). Trimming cost V 6 bases and J 4 bases, with 18 bases left between them. CDR3 length: 16 residues. The CDR3 loop reads CASSPPPVPGTGELFF. DNA of the CDR3: TGTGCCAGCAGCCCCCCCCCGGTACCAGGCACCGGGGAGCTGTTTTTT.

This clonotype was picked up many times. The CDR3 loop reads CASSEGQSTDTQYF. DNA for the CDR3: TGTGCCAGCAGTGAGGGACAGAGCACAGATACGCAGTATTTT. The V and J genes are TRBV9 and TRBJ2-3, with 7 nucleotides matching TRBD1. The CDR3 extends over 14 amino acids. The trim removed 5 bases at V and 0 bases at J, leaving 3 bases unmatched. CDR1 is SGDLS and CDR2 is YYNGEE in the germline V gene.

This clonotype was recorded a few times. The rearrangement uses TRBV27 and TRBJ2-1, with D perhaps matching TRBD2 (5 bases). Germline V lookup: CDR1 MNHEY, CDR2 SMNVEV (reference sequence). The CDR3 has 16 amino acids. Between the trimmed V and J ends, which lost 8 bases and 3 bases, there was a span of 20 bases. The CDR3 DNA reads TGTGCCAGCTCTTCTCGCCCGGGATATGGCTACAATGAGCAGTTCTTC. As protein: CASSSRPGYGYNEQFF.

This clonotype has a count of ten or more. This rearrangement joins TRBV29-1 to TRBJ2-1, with a tentative D call TRBD2 (6 bases). Trimming removed 0 bases from V and 9 bases from J, with 12 bases in between. The CDR3 extends over 13 amino acids. Germline loops: CDR1 SQVTM, CDR2 ANQGSEA. The CDR3 is CSVEDTSSSEQFF. The CDR3 DNA reads as TGCAGCGTTGAAGACACTAGCTCAAGTGAGCAGTTCTTC.

This clonotype has ten or more counts. The chain combines TRBV28 with TRBJ2-5; TRBD1 or TRBD2 may be the D gene (6 bases each). The germline V gene encodes CDR1 MDHEN and CDR2 SYDVKM. V was shortened by 7 bases and J by 0 bases, with 15 bases between the two germline ends. The CDR3 length is 15 residues. The CDR3 sequence is CASTSTGGYQETQYF. The CDR3 coding sequence is TGTGCCAGCACTTCCACCGGGGGCTACCAAGAGACCCAGTACTTC.

This clonotype was observed at least ten times. The rearrangement links TRBV4-2 to TRBJ2-5, with D uncertain. Trimming removed 0 bases at V and 1 base at J, with 3 bases between. Germline values: CDR1 LGHNA, CDR2 YNFKEQ. The length of the CDR3 is 13 residues. In nucleotides, the CDR3 is TGTGCCAGCAGCCAAGACATCCAAGAGACCCAGTACTTC. Protein product: CASSQDIQETQYF.